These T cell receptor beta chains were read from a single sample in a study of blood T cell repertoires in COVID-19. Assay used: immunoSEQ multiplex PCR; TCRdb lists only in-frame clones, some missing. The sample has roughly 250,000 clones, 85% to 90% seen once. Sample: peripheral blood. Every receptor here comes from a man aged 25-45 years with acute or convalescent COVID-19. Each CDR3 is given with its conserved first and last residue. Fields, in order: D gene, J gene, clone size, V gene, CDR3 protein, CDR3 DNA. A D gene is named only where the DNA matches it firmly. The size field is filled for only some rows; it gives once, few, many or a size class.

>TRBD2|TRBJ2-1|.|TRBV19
CASSKLAGGHNEQFF
TGTGCCAGTAGTAAATTAGCGGGGGGACACAATGAGCAGTTCTTC
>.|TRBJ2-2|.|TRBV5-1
CASSLDGELFF
TGCGCCAGCAGCCTAGACGGGGAGCTGTTTTTT
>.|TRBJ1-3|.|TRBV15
CATSRESYLGNTIYF
TGTGCCACCAGCAGAGAATCGTACTTAGGAAACACCATATATTTT
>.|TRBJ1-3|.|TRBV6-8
CASSFLQGVLTGNTIYF
TGTGCCAGCAGTTTCCTACAGGGTGTGTTGACGGGAAACACCATATATTTT
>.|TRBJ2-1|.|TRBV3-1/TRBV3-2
CASHKTWASPNEQFF
TGTGCCAGCCACAAGACCTGGGCCAGTCCTAATGAGCAGTTCTTC
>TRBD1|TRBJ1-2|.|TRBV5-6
CASSPDRSNYGYTF
TGTGCCAGCAGCCCGGACAGGTCTAACTATGGCTACACCTTC
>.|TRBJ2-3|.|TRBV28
CASSPGRRSFRSTDTQYF
TGTGCCAGCAGTCCCGGGAGAAGATCATTTCGAAGCACAGATACGCAGTATTTT
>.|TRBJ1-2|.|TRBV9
CASSVEQGYYGYTF
TGTGCCAGCAGCGTAGAGCAGGGGTACTATGGCTACACCTTC
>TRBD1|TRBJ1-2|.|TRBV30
CAWSPGQNFYGYTF
TGTGCCTGGAGTCCGGGACAGAATTTCTATGGCTACACCTTC
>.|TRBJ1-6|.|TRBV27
CASRREGPLNSPLHF
TGTGCCAGCCGCCGGGAGGGTCCTCTCAATTCACCCCTCCACTTT
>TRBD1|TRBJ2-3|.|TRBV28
CASSAPRDRGTDTQYF
TGTGCCAGCAGCGCACCCCGGGACAGGGGTACAGATACGCAGTATTTT
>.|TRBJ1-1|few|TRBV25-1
CASSEFGGTSNTEAFF
TGTGCCAGCAGTGAATTTGGGGGGACGTCGAACACTGAAGCTTTCTTT
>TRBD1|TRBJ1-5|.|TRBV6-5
CASSLDRADNQPQHF
TGTGCCAGCAGTTTAGACAGGGCCGACAATCAGCCCCAGCATTTT
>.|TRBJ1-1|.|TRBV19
CASSPQFLENTEAFF
TGTGCCAGTAGTCCCCAGTTTCTAGAGAACACTGAAGCTTTCTTT
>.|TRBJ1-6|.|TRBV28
CASSLRGRRQSPLHF
TGTGCCAGCAGTTTGCGGGGCAGGCGACAATCACCCCTCCACTTT
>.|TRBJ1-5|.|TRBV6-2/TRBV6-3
CASSYRGSSNQPQHF
TGTGCCAGCAGTTACAGGGGTTCGAGCAATCAGCCCCAGCATTTT
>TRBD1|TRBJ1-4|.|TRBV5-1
CASSSTGATNEKLFF
TGCGCCAGCAGCAGTACAGGGGCAACTAATGAAAAACTGTTTTTT
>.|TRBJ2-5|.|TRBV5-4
CASSQTGVKETQYF
TGTGCCAGCAGCCAAACTGGAGTAAAAGAGACCCAGTACTTC
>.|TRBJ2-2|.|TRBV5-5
CASSLAPTQGVPGELFF
TGTGCCAGCAGCTTGGCCCCAACTCAGGGCGTCCCCGGGGAGCTGTTTTTT
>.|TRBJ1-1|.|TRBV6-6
CASSPRGMNTEAFF
TGTGCCAGCAGTCCCAGGGGCATGAACACTGAAGCTTTCTTT
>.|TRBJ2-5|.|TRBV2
CASSKPVNPETQYF
TGTGCCAGCAGCAAGCCGGTCAATCCAGAGACCCAGTACTTC
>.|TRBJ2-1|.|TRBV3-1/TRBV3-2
CASGGLAGGSSYNEQFF
TGTGCCAGCGGCGGACTAGCAGGGGGAAGCTCCTACAATGAGCAGTTCTTC
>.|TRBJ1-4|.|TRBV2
CASSFDRGLNEKLFF
TGTGCCAGCAGTTTCGACCGGGGTCTTAATGAAAAACTGTTTTTT
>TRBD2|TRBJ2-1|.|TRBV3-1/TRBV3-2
CASSHLQWRLAAYNEQFF
TGTGCCAGCAGCCATCTCCAGTGGAGACTAGCTGCCTACAATGAGCAGTTCTTC